The T cell receptor (beta chain) under discussion was sequenced for a study of cytotoxic CD8 clonotypes in ibrutinib-treated CLL (dated by TCRdb to the early 2020s). In terms of the full investigation: In this cohort, 15 or so patients were treatment-naive and about a dozen were relapsed/refractory, while 17 to 18 had unmutated IGHV. Cryopreserved peripheral blood mononuclear cells were obtained prior to treatment, at the time of response, and at either disease progression or sustained remission. Samples at response were collected after a median of about 12 months of treatment, with a range of about 6 to 40 months. Of the 90 or so participants in the trial, roughly 26 had longitudinal samples available. An average of about 260,000 productive templates and roughly 94,000 productive rearrangements was obtained per sample. Patients were still on ibrutinib when every remission and progressive disease sample was collected. Responses were partial in some 24 patients and complete in 2; after median about 5.5 years follow-up, some 15 stayed in remission and 12 progressed. The investigation overall reported the following: Sustained-remission and progressing patients did not have matched sampling times, and lymph node repertoires were not examined. Clonality rose at ibrutinib response, remained stable during sustained remission, and dropped back toward baseline at progression. Baseline clonality was found to be higher than that of age-matched healthy donors and was strongly correlated with circulating CD8+ T-cell counts. Public clonotypes were rare and either contracted or stayed stable during treatment, and the rise in clonality at ibrutinib response reflected the expansion of private clonotypes.

The CDR3 numbers 16 residues from cysteine through phenylalanine. Kept here is only the CDR3 DNA, which spans 48 bases and is read in frame from base 1. V is shortened by 0 bases, J by 3 bases, and the region joining them spans 15 bases. Read against the paper, the sample's time point label means: roughly 12 months on ibrutinib. Roughly 2.2 micrograms of genomic DNA were extracted from cryopreserved PBMCs for TCR beta library preparation. Longitudinal blood samples from CLL patients on ibrutinib monotherapy were analyzed using high-throughput TCR beta sequencing. The patients were enrolled in a single-center, open-label phase 2 trial of ibrutinib monotherapy. Comment on this clone: Its antigen remains unidentified. Base qualities are not provided; no much larger clone lies one nucleotide away.

The goal of deep resolution MiSeq sequencing was a depth between 1 in 1 million and 1 in 200,000 T cells, and coverage averaged 10x per clonotype. TCR beta libraries were generated with the immunoSEQ hsTCRB Kit. As for the original processing: The data were analyzed with ImmunoSEQ Analyzer and ImmunoSEQ Data Assistant, and V, D and J gene assignments followed IMGT definitions. Clonality was computed as one minus normalized Shannon entropy of productive rearrangement frequencies, ranging from 0 to 1. Public clonotype analysis was restricted to overrepresented clonotypes comprising at least 0.05% of each patient's repertoire. Repertoires from some 13 age-matched healthy donors in immuneACCESS were used as clonality controls. This is the immuneACCESS table as TCRdb keeps it, with only in-frame sequences that have V and J called. A part of the clones is gone; compared with another copy, unresolved V genes explain less than half, and the rest is unexplained. The DNA gave D and trimming, while V, J and clone size come from that table. The sample table contains tens of thousands of clones; only one count was recorded for 57% of them. 14% to 15% of the sample is taken by the ten largest.

The receptor's source is a human donor with chronic lymphocytic leukemia. This sample comprised PBMCs, obtained after 12 months of ibrutinib treatment. The V and J genes are TRBV23-1 and TRBJ2-7; perhaps TRBD2 is the D gene, with 6 bases matching. TRBV23-1 is reported as an ORF; its role is uncertain. DNA sequence: TGCGCCAGCAGTCAATCGCGGGGCAGGGCGGACTACGAGCAGTACTTC. Its product reads: CASSQSRGRADYEQYF.